A single sample is the source of the 23 T cell receptor beta chains below, sequenced in a study of T cells after yellow fever vaccination. TCRdb reprocessed the 5' RACE reads with MiXCR, giving one entry per CDR3 protein. The profile covers roughly 340,000 distinct CDR3 sequences, with about 8.7% appearing a single time and about 20% taken by the ten largest. The sample in question was PBMCs, obtained on the day of the first yellow fever vaccination. The receptors come from a man younger than 35 who received the YFV17D yellow fever vaccine.

This clonotype was seen more than once but under ten times. This chain connects TRBV7-2 to TRBJ1-2, with a tentative D call TRBD1 (5 bases). CDR3 size: 13 residues. With 5 bases removed from V and 5 bases from J, the gap between germline ends came to 12 bases. The germline V gene has CDR1 SGHTA and CDR2 FQGNSA. The CDR3 DNA reads as TGTGCCAGCAGCATCGGGGGGGGTTATGGCTACACCTTC. Translating gives CASSIGGGYGYTF.

This clonotype was picked up a small number of times. V gene TRBV20-1 combines with J gene TRBJ1-2; the D gene is possibly TRBD1 (5 bases). V was clipped by 0 bases and J by 5 bases, with 19 bases between them. This CDR3 contains 16 residues. Germline lookup yields CDR1 DFQATT and CDR2 SNEGSKA (reference sequence). The DNA for the CDR3 is TGCAGTGCTAGAGATGGTCCATTTTGGGGGAGTTATGGCTACACCTTC. This gives the protein CSARDGPFWGSYGYTF.

This chain links TRBV5-5 with TRBJ1-5, with D unresolved. Trimming shortened V by 1 base and J by 4 bases, and 9 bases separated the two germline ends. CDR1 and CDR2 (germline): SGHKS, YYEKEE (reference sequence). This CDR3 has 14 residues. The CDR3 DNA follows: TGTGCCAGCAGCTTGAGGGAGCTGAATCAGCCCCAGCATTTT. Translation gives CASSLRELNQPQHF.

This rearrangement joins TRBV5-1 to TRBJ1-4; maybe TRBD1 (6 bases). Germline V gene data show CDR1 as SGHRS and CDR2 as YFSETQ. V was clipped by 1 base and J by 0 bases, with 13 bases between them. CDR3 size: 17 residues. CDR3 in amino acids: CASSLSRGPATNEKLFF. As DNA, the CDR3 is TGCGCCAGCAGCTTGAGTCGGGGGCCGGCAACTAATGAAAAACTGTTTTTT.

This clonotype has just a few counts. The chain carries TRBV20-1 and TRBJ1-5, with D perhaps matching TRBD1 (6 bases). The germline V gene has CDR1 DFQATT and CDR2 SNEGSKA (reference sequence). The CDR3 totals 13 residues. The ends were cut back, 5 bases at V and 2 bases at J, with 10 bases in the middle. The CDR3 DNA reads TGCAGTGCTCTTTCAGGGGGCAATCAGCCCCAGCATTTT. It specifies CSALSGGNQPQHF.

V is TRBV10-3 and J is TRBJ2-2; no clear D gene. Trimming cost V 10 bases and J 0 bases, with 15 bases left between them. Per germline, CDR1 ENHRY and CDR2 SYGVKD. This CDR3 has 15 residues. CDR3 sequence reads: CATGFGEANTGELFF. Written as DNA, the CDR3 is TGTGCCACCGGCTTTGGGGAAGCGAACACCGGGGAGCTGTTTTTT.

The chain links TRBV18 to TRBJ1-1; D might be TRBD1 (6 bases). Trimming left V 5 bases short and J 7 bases short, with 17 bases between. Germline lookup yields CDR1 KGHSH and CDR2 LQKENI. This CDR3 has 14 amino acids. CDR3 in DNA: TGTGCCAGCTCATTTATCGGACAGCCGAGTGAAGCTTTCTTT. This gives the protein CASSFIGQPSEAFF.

The gene calls are TRBV12-3 or TRBV12-4 and TRBJ1-6; the D gene is possibly TRBD1 (5 bases). Trimming took 1 base from V and 1 from J, leaving 20 bases between them. The CDR3 runs 20 residues. The CDR3 bases are TGTGCCAGCAGTTTAGGATGGACACCGAGCTTTCGTTCCTATAATTCACCCCTCCACTTT. Its translation: CASSLGWTPSFRSYNSPLHF.

V is TRBV14 and J is TRBJ2-7; TRBD2 is a possible D gene (6 bases). V was cut by 3 bases and J by 0 bases, with 24 bases left in between. The CDR3 loop spans 19 amino acids. The germline V gene has CDR1 SGHDN and CDR2 FVKESK. The CDR3 is CASSHLPGLPSGLSYEQYF. The CDR3 nucleotides read TGTGCCAGCAGCCACCTGCCGGGACTTCCTTCGGGGCTCTCCTACGAGCAGTACTTC.

The rearrangement links TRBV20-1 to TRBJ2-7; the match to TRBD1 covers 11 bases. V lost 6 bases to trimming and J lost 2 bases; unmatched junction nucleotides: 6. Germline V gene data show CDR1 as DFQATT and CDR2 as SNEGSKA (reference sequence). The CDR3 has 14 residues. CDR3: CSATDRGLTYEQYV. CDR3 sequence (DNA): TGCAGTGCCACGGACAGGGGGCTCACCTACGAGCAGTACGTC.

This clonotype was counted many times. J is TRBJ2-2 and V is TRBV9; D is undetermined. Germline V lookup: CDR1 SGDLS, CDR2 YYNGEE. The length of the CDR3 is 13 residues. Trimming left V 7 bases short and J 0 bases short, with 7 bases between. CDR3 coding DNA: TGTGCCAGCCGGACGGCGAACACCGGGGAGCTGTTTTTT. Translating it yields CASRTANTGELFF.

The V call is TRBV2, the J call TRBJ1-1; 9 bases fit TRBD1. CDR1 is SNHLY, CDR2 FYNNEI, per germline. This CDR3 has 14 amino acids. With V trimmed by 4 bases and J by 5 bases, 5 bases remained unmatched. The CDR3 nucleotides are TGTGCCAGCAGTGGCGGGACAGGGCGGACTGAAGCTTTCTTT. Protein sequence: CASSGGTGRTEAFF.

Only a few counts were recorded for this clonotype. The chain recombines TRBV5-1 with TRBJ2-2, with D perhaps matching TRBD2 (5 bases). Germline V gene sequence: CDR1 SGHRS, CDR2 YFSETQ. CDR3 size: 16 residues. Trimming left V 4 bases short and J 0 bases short, with 13 bases between. CDR3: CASSMRALANTGELFF. In nucleotides, the CDR3 is TGCGCCAGCAGCATGAGGGCCCTCGCGAACACCGGGGAGCTGTTTTTT.

The chain carries TRBV11-1 and TRBJ2-1; unclear D gene. CDR3 length: 18 amino acids. Per germline, CDR1 SGHAT and CDR2 FQDESV (reference sequence). With 3 bases removed from V and 0 bases from J, the gap between germline ends came to 18 bases. CDR3 region: CASSFVSVRRFSYNEQFF. In DNA form, the CDR3 reads TGTGCCAGCAGCTTCGTCTCCGTACGGCGTTTCTCCTACAATGAGCAGTTCTTC.

At least ten counts were recorded for this clonotype. The rearrangement links TRBV7-2 to TRBJ2-3; 11 nucleotides line up with TRBD1. Germline V gene lookup returns CDR1 SGHTA and CDR2 FQGNSA. Unmatched junction bases numbered 5, after V lost 5 bases and J lost 4 bases. CDR3 length equals 15 residues. DNA for the CDR3: TGTGCCAGCAGCCGCCGGGACAGGGGGGCAGATACGCAGTATTTT. The encoded protein is CASSRRDRGADTQYF.

This clonotype has just a few counts. The chain recombines TRBV5-1 with TRBJ1-1; unclear D gene. The CDR3 extends over 14 amino acids. Trimming pared 0 bases from V and 5 bases from J, leaving 11 bases between. Germline V CDR1 and CDR2: SGHRS, YFSETQ. The CDR3 coding sequence is TGCGCCAGCAGCTTGGTGGGAGTACGAACTGAAGCTTTCTTT. This sequence encodes CASSLVGVRTEAFF.

This clonotype was counted only a few times. The chain joins TRBV3-1 to TRBJ1-2; 8 bases map to TRBD1. Germline values: CDR1 LGHDT, CDR2 YNNKEL (reference sequence). V was pared by 2 bases and J by 5 bases, with 4 bases of the junction left unmatched. The CDR3 totals 14 residues. The CDR3 nucleotides read TGTGCCAGCAGCCAATTGGGACAGGCTTATGGCTACACCTTC. Translating it yields CASSQLGQAYGYTF. The full variable domain, in which reference TRBV3-1 and TRBJ1-2 provide the parts outside the CDR3, is DTAVSQTPKYLVTQMGNDKSIKCEQNLGHDTMYWYKQDSKKFLKIMFSYNNKELIINETVPNRFSPKSPDKAHLNLHINSLELGDSAVYFCASSQLGQAYGYTFGSGTRLTVV.

This clonotype appeared many times. The chain joins TRBV20-1 to TRBJ1-3; D gene uncertain. This CDR3 is 14 amino acids long. Looked up from germline, CDR1 is DFQATT and CDR2 is SNEGSKA (reference sequence). V was clipped by 0 bases and J by 2 bases, with 8 bases between them. CDR3 region: CSARENRAGNTIYF. The CDR3 region has the DNA TGCAGTGCTAGAGAAAATCGGGCTGGAAACACCATATATTTT.

This chain links TRBV5-1 with TRBJ1-2, with TRBD1 matching over 8 bases. This CDR3 has 12 amino acids. Germline trimming cut 3 bases from V and 9 bases from J; bases unmatched to any gene: 4. The germline V gene has CDR1 SGHRS and CDR2 YFSETQ. The CDR3 loop is CASSYGQGSYTF. The CDR3 coding sequence is TGCGCCAGCAGCTATGGACAGGGAAGCTACACCTTC.

This clonotype appeared many times. The chain combines TRBV10-3 with TRBJ2-2; TRBD2 matches at 7 bases. The length of the CDR3 is 12 residues. Germline CDR1 reads ENHRY; CDR2 reads SYGVKD. J gave up 6 bases and V 10 bases, and 5 bases lay outside the gene matches. CDR3 sequence (DNA): TGTGCCACCGGGGAGGGCCCCGGGGAGCTGTTTTTT. It yields the protein CATGEGPGELFF.

This clonotype was observed a handful of times. This chain connects TRBV7-8 to TRBJ2-7; TRBD2 might be the D (6 bases). The CDR3 covers 13 residues. The V gene lost 1 base and the J gene lost 3 bases, with 7 bases spanning the gap. The V gene's germline CDR1 is SGHVS and CDR2 FQNEAQ. CDR3 nucleotide sequence: TGTGCCAGCAGCTTAGTGGGGGGCTACGAGCAGTACTTC. Translating it yields CASSLVGGYEQYF.

This clonotype has a handful of counts. V is TRBV19 and J is TRBJ2-3, with 8 bases identical to TRBD1. The CDR3 totals 15 residues. Germline values: CDR1 LNHDA, CDR2 SQIVND (reference sequence). V trimming: 5 bases; J trimming: 6 bases; junction bases outside the gene matches: 10. The CDR3 DNA is TGTGCCAGTAGTCCCGGACAGGGCCGGTCGGATACGCAGTATTTT. It codes for CASSPGQGRSDTQYF.

J is TRBJ2-7 and V is TRBV6-2 or TRBV6-3; TRBD1 matches at 9 bases. CDR1 MNHEY and CDR2 SVGEGT come from the germline V gene. With 8 bases clipped from V and 2 bases from J, the junction kept 13 bases outside the gene matches. The CDR3 sequence is 16 residues long. CDR3 nucleotides: TGTGCCAGCGGGAACAGGGGGCGGGGAGCGGCCTACGAGCAGTACTTC. Translated: CASGNRGRGAAYEQYF.